The sequence of this T cell receptor beta chain was determined in a study of blood T cells in healthy people across ages. The use of a sample-barcoded 5' primer and a J-beta primer mix characterized a second PCR of about 6 to 11 cycles. Using its own MiXCR run on the 5' RACE reads, TCRdb lists one record per CDR3 protein. The sample has just under 900,000 distinct CDR3 sequences; more than 25% are singletons. This CDR3 contains 16 residues. V lost 0 bases and J lost 5; bases outside the gene matches: 8. Germline V gene sequence: CDR1 SGHRS, CDR2 YFSETQ. Points on this clonotype: Its antigen is not identified.

Study-wide results and limits: Naive T cell percentage by flow cytometry tracked strongly with beta diversity.

V usage is TRBV5-1 and J usage is TRBJ2-1, with 7 bases matching TRBD2. The TCR comes from a woman aged 80 or older in good health. Sequencing was performed on blood. CDR3 in amino acids: CASSLAGGGGNNEQFF. In DNA, the CDR3 is TGCGCCAGCAGCTTGGCCGGCGGGGGAGGGAACAATGAGCAGTTCTTC.